This T cell receptor (beta chain) was observed in a study of blood T cells in healthy people across ages. Worth noting for this clonotype: Its target is not known.

CDR3 length: 14 amino acids. Germline V gives CDR1 MGHDK, CDR2 SYGVNS. Findings of the study overall: Since the PBMCs were unsorted, naive and antigen-experienced cells could not be conclusively compared.

A J-beta primer mix and a sample-barcoded 5' primer were used in a second PCR of about 7 to 12 cycles. One entry per CDR3 protein results from TCRdb running MiXCR on the 5' RACE reads. The sample lists about 1.8 million distinct CDR3 sequences; 49% were seen once. Sequencing was performed on blood. This receptor was identified in a woman between 35 and 50 years old in good health. This chain links TRBV25-1 with TRBJ2-7, with TRBD1 matching 11 bases. The J call may be in error: the DNA end matches TRBJ2-5 better. The CDR3 bases are TGTGCCAGCGCCCTGGGACAGGGGGTAGAGACCCAGTACTTC. This gives the protein CASALGQGVETQYF.